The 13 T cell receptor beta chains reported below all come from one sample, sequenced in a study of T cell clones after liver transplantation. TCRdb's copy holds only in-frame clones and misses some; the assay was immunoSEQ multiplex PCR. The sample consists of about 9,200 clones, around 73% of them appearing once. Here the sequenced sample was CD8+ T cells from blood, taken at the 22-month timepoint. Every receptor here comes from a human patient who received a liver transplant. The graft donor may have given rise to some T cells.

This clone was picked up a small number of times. In nucleotides, the CDR3 is TGTGCCAGCAGTCTCACCCCCGGCTACGAGCAGTACTTC. Protein: CASSLTPGYEQYF. The chain combines TRBV28 with TRBJ2-7; D not resolved. This CDR3 comprises 13 residues. Per the germline V gene, CDR1 is MDHEN and CDR2 is SYDVKM. The V and J ends lost 5 bases and 3 bases respectively, with 11 bases between them. The complete variable domain, with remaining parts taken from reference TRBV28 and TRBJ2-7, reads DVKVTQSSRYLVKRTGEKVFLECVQDMDHENMFWYRQDPGLGLRLIYFSYDVKMKEKGDIPEGYSVSREKKERFSLILESASTNQTSMYLCASSLTPGYEQYFGPGTRLTVT.

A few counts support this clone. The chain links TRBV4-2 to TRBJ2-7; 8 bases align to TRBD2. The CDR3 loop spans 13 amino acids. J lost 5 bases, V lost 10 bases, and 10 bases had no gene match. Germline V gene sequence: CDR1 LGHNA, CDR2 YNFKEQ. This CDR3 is CATRIGGADEQYF. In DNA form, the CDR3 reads TGTGCCACCCGAATCGGGGGGGCGGACGAGCAGTACTTC.

CDR3 region: CASSFELGGDSPLHF. CDR3 DNA sequence: TGTGCCAGCAGCTTCGAGCTGGGAGGGGACTCACCCCTCCACTTT. The chain uses TRBV7-9 and TRBJ1-6; D might be TRBD1 (5 bases). The CDR3 spans 15 residues. Trimming shortened V by 3 bases and J by 10 bases, and 16 bases separated the two germline ends. Germline V gene data show CDR1 as SEHNR and CDR2 as FQNEAQ (reference sequence).

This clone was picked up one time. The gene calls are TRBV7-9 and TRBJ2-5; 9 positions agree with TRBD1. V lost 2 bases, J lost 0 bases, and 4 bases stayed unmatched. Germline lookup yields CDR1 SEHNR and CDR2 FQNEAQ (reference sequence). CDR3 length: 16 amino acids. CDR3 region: CASSLSDRGDQETQYF. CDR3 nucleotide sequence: TGTGCCAGCAGCTTATCGGACAGGGGTGACCAAGAGACCCAGTACTTC.

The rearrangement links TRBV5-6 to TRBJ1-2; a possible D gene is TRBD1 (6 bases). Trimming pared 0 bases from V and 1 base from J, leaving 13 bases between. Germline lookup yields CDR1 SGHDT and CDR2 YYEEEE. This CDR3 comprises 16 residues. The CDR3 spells CASSLVRGRFNYGYTF. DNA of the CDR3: TGTGCCAGCAGCTTGGTCCGGGGGCGGTTTAACTATGGCTACACCTTC.

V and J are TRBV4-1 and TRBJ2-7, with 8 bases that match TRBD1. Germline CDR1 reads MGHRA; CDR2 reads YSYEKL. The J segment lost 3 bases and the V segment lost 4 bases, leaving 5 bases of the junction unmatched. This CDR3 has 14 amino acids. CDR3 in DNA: TGCGCCAGCAGCCCAGAAGGACAGGGCTACGAGCAGTACTTC. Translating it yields CASSPEGQGYEQYF.

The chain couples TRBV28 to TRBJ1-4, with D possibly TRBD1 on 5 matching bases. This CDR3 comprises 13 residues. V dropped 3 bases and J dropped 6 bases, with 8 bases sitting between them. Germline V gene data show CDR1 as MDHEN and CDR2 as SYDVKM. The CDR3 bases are TGTGCCAGCAGTTTCGGGGGAGATGAAAAACTGTTTTTT. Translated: CASSFGGDEKLFF.

The CDR3 coding sequence is TGTGCCATCAGTGAGTCCGGGACAGGATCTAACTATGGCTACACCTTC. Protein: CAISESGTGSNYGYTF. The gene calls are TRBV10-3 and TRBJ1-2; 8 bases align to TRBD1. The CDR3 contains 16 residues. Trimming removed 0 bases from V and 0 bases from J; junction bases left unmatched: 3. Germline values: CDR1 ENHRY, CDR2 SYGVKD.

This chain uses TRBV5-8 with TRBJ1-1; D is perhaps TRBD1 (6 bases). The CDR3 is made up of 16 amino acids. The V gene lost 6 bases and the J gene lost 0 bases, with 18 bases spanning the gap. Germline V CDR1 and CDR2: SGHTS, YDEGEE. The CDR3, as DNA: TGTGCCAGCACCATACGGGGGGGCGACTTGAACACTGAAGCTTTCTTT. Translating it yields CASTIRGGDLNTEAFF. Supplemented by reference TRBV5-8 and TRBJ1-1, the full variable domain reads EAGVTQSPTHLIKTRGQQATLRCSPISGHTSVYWYQQALGLGLQFLLWYDEGEERNRGNFPPRFSGRQFPNYSSELNVNALELEDSALYLCASTIRGGDLNTEAFFGQGTRLTVV.

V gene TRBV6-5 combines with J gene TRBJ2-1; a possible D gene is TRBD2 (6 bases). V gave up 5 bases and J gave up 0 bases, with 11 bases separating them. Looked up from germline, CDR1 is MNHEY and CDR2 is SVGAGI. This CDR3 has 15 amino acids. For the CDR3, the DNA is TGTGCCAGCAGTCTTAGCGGATCCTCCTACAATGAGCAGTTCTTC. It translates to CASSLSGSSYNEQFF.

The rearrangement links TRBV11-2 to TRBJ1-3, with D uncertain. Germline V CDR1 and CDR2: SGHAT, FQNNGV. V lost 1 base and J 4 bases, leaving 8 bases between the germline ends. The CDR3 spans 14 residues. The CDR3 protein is CASSLAGVGNTIYF. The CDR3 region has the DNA TGTGCCAGCAGCTTAGCCGGGGTGGGAAACACCATATATTTT.

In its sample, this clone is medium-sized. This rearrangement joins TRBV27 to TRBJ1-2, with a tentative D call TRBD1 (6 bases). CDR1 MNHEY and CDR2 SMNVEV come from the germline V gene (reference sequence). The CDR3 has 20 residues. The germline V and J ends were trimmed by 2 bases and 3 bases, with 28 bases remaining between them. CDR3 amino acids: CASSLTLPGQRGVGDYGYTF. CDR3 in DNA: TGTGCCAGCAGTTTAACCCTACCCGGACAGCGAGGGGTCGGGGACTATGGCTACACCTTC.

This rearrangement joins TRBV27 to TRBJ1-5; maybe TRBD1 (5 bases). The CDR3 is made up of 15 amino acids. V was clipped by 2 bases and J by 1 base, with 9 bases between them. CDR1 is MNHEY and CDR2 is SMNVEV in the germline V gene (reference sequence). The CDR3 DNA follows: TGTGCCAGCAGTTTAGGGGGAGCGAGCAATCAGCCCCAGCATTTT. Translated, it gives CASSLGGASNQPQHF.